The 17 T cell receptor beta chains reported below all come from one sample, sequenced in a study of shared clonotypes between healthy human individuals. Some clones are missing from TCRdb's copy, which holds only in-frame ones; the method was immunoSEQ multiplex PCR. The table records around 690,000 clones, about 92% of them present only once. The sequencing sample was made of memory CD8+ T cells from PBMCs. The subset here: CD45RO+ cells pooled with CCR7-negative TemRA cells. All receptors derive from a man between 18 and 35 years old in good health. Some clones in this sample may be carry-over from other donors' samples.

The sample holds a few counts of this clone. The CDR3 carries no conserved terminal phenylalanine or tryptophan, so it likely arises from a read error. The DNA is left out, because the CDR3 cannot be placed on it with certainty; the CDR3 is given as TCRdb lists it. The chain combines TRBV21-1 with TRBJ1-2. TRBV21-1 has pseudogene status. Counting both end residues, the CDR3 totals 9 amino acids. Here the CDR3 reads CASSKGDPL.

The chain recombines TRBV13 with TRBJ2-7; TRBD2 agrees at 7 bases. The CDR3 is 13 amino acids. Per the germline V gene, CDR1 is PRHDT and CDR2 is FYEKMQ (reference sequence). V lost 7 bases and J lost 3; bases outside the gene matches: 6. CDR3 nucleotide sequence: TGTGCCAGCACCTCTAGCGGCGACTACGAGCAGTACTTC. Encoded protein: CASTSSGDYEQYF. The whole variable domain, remainder taken from reference TRBV13 and TRBJ2-7, is AAGVIQSPRHLIKEKRETATLKCYPIPRHDTVYWYQQGPGQDPQFLISFYEKMQSDKGSIPDRFSAQQFSDYHSELNMSSLELGDSALYFCASTSSGDYEQYFGPGTRLTVT.

This rearrangement joins TRBV28 to TRBJ2-1; maybe TRBD1 (5 bases). The CDR3 totals 15 residues. Germline-derived CDR1 and CDR2 are MDHEN and SYDVKM. Between the trimmed V and J ends, which lost 8 bases and 3 bases, there was a span of 17 bases. For the CDR3, the DNA is TGTGCCAGCGGTACGACAGCCTCTTACTACAATGAGCAGTTCTTC. Its protein is CASGTTASYYNEQFF.

The chain is built from TRBV9 and TRBJ2-1, with 8 positions matching TRBD1. With 3 bases clipped from V and 8 bases from J, the junction kept 4 bases outside the gene matches. The CDR3 contains 13 residues. Germline CDR1 and CDR2: SGDLS and YYNGEE. The CDR3: CASSAGQGYEQFF. The DNA of the CDR3 is TGTGCCAGCAGCGCCGGACAGGGCTATGAGCAGTTCTTC.

The genes are TRBV7-9 and TRBJ2-7; TRBD1 is a possible D gene (6 bases). Looked up from germline, CDR1 is SEHNR and CDR2 is FQNEAQ (reference sequence). The V end was cut by 1 base, the J end by 4 bases, with 8 bases between. This CDR3 has 13 amino acids. The CDR3 coding sequence is TGTGCCAGCAGCTTAGTGAGGGGGTACGAGCAGTACTTC. Protein product: CASSLVRGYEQYF.

This chain joins TRBV18 and TRBJ2-7; 8 bases agree with TRBD1. Trimming removed 0 bases from V and 5 bases from J; junction bases left unmatched: 9. CDR1 is KGHSH, CDR2 LQKENI, per germline. CDR3 size: 16 residues. CDR3 sequence: CASSPPVSGGTDEQYF. CDR3 DNA sequence: TGTGCCAGCTCACCACCGGTTTCAGGGGGCACAGACGAGCAGTACTTC.

The sample holds a few counts of this clone. This chain uses TRBV5-4 with TRBJ2-5, with a tentative D call TRBD2 (6 bases). Looked up from germline, CDR1 is SGHNT and CDR2 is YYREEE (reference sequence). Trimming took off 2 bases at V and 2 bases at J, with 10 bases between the two ends. The CDR3 spans 14 residues. DNA of the CDR3: TGTGCCAGCAGCTTTAATAGCGGTCAAGAGACCCAGTACTTC. Encoded protein: CASSFNSGQETQYF.

This rearrangement joins TRBV7-9 to TRBJ2-1; 9 bases match TRBD2. This CDR3 is 15 amino acids long. The V gene's germline CDR1 is SEHNR and CDR2 FQNEAQ (reference sequence). After removal of 3 bases from V and 7 bases from J, the junction contained 7 bases not matched to a gene. The CDR3: CASSFEVAGANEQFF. The CDR3 coding sequence is TGTGCCAGCAGCTTCGAGGTAGCGGGAGCGAATGAGCAGTTCTTC.

The chain has TRBV28 and TRBJ2-3; TRBD2 matches at 11 bases. The CDR3 has 20 amino acids. With 3 bases clipped from V and 3 bases from J, the junction kept 17 bases outside the gene matches. CDR1 is MDHEN, CDR2 SYDVKM, per germline. This CDR3 reads CASSFLARLAGRGETDTQYF. The CDR3, as DNA: TGTGCCAGCAGTTTCCTAGCGAGACTAGCGGGAAGAGGGGAGACAGATACGCAGTATTTT.

The gene calls are TRBV7-9 and TRBJ2-7; 9 bases fit TRBD2. J gave up 5 bases and V 0 bases, and 8 bases lay outside the gene matches. The germline CDR1 and CDR2 sequences are SEHNR and FQNEAQ (reference sequence). CDR3 length: 16 amino acids. CDR3 sequence (DNA): TGTGCCAGCAGCTTAGCCCCCCCCGGGACTAGCAACGAGCAGTACTTC. Its translation is CASSLAPPGTSNEQYF.

This clone has only a few counts. V and J are TRBV4-1 and TRBJ2-7, with 10 bases that match TRBD1. Looked up from germline, CDR1 is MGHRA and CDR2 is YSYEKL. V was pared by 0 bases and J by 3 bases, with 8 bases of the junction left unmatched. The CDR3 consists of 17 residues. CDR3 coding DNA: TGCGCCAGCAGCCAAGAATATAGGACAGGGGGGGTCTACGAGCAGTACTTC. It specifies CASSQEYRTGGVYEQYF.

The chain uses TRBV5-1 and TRBJ1-1; D gene uncertain. V lost 3 bases and J lost 1, with 13 bases in between. The CDR3 extends over 15 amino acids. Germline V gene lookup returns CDR1 SGHRS and CDR2 YFSETQ. This chain's CDR3 is CASSYYSGSNTEAFF. CDR3 DNA sequence: TGCGCCAGCAGCTATTACTCGGGCTCGAACACTGAAGCTTTCTTT.

V is TRBV6-5 and J is TRBJ2-3; D uncertain. The CDR3 sequence is 13 residues long. Germline lookup yields CDR1 MNHEY and CDR2 SVGAGI. V lost 3 bases to trimming and J lost 4 bases, with 8 bases between them. The CDR3: CASSYGVSDTQYF. The CDR3 DNA reads TGTGCCAGCAGTTATGGAGTGTCAGATACGCAGTATTTT.

V is TRBV27 and J is TRBJ2-7; D is unclear. In germline, CDR1 is MNHEY, CDR2 SMNVEV (reference sequence). V was shortened by 6 bases and J by 0 bases, with 9 bases between the two germline ends. The length of the CDR3 is 13 residues. The CDR3 loop reads CASSLRISYEQYF. DNA of the CDR3: TGTGCCAGCAGCCTCCGGATCTCCTACGAGCAGTACTTC.

V usage is TRBV27 and J usage is TRBJ2-3; either TRBD1 or TRBD2 may supply D (5 bases each). CDR1 and CDR2 (germline): MNHEY, SMNVEV (reference sequence). CDR3 length: 12 amino acids. The ends were cut back, 6 bases at V and 12 bases at J, with 16 bases in the middle. Here the CDR3 reads CASSLGTSGQYF. The CDR3 region has the DNA TGTGCCAGCAGCTTAGGGACCTCCGGACAGTATTTT.

The chain joins TRBV11-3 to TRBJ2-1, with D perhaps assigned TRBD1 or TRBD2 (5 bases each). The V end was cut by 5 bases, the J end by 4 bases, with 15 bases between. The CDR3 sequence is 15 residues long. In germline, CDR1 is SGHNT, CDR2 YENEEA. The CDR3 sequence: CASSPRGGPYNEQFF. In DNA form, the CDR3 reads TGTGCCAGCAGCCCCCGTGGGGGACCATACAATGAGCAGTTCTTC.

This clone was counted once. The gene calls are TRBV27 and TRBJ1-2, with 7 bases fitting TRBD1. CDR1 and CDR2 from the germline V gene are MNHEY and SMNVEV (reference sequence). V lost 5 bases to trimming and J lost 3 bases; unmatched junction nucleotides: 9. The CDR3 sequence is 15 residues long. The CDR3 sequence is CASSTEPQGDYGYTF. In DNA form, the CDR3 reads TGTGCCAGCAGTACCGAACCCCAGGGGGACTATGGCTACACCTTC.